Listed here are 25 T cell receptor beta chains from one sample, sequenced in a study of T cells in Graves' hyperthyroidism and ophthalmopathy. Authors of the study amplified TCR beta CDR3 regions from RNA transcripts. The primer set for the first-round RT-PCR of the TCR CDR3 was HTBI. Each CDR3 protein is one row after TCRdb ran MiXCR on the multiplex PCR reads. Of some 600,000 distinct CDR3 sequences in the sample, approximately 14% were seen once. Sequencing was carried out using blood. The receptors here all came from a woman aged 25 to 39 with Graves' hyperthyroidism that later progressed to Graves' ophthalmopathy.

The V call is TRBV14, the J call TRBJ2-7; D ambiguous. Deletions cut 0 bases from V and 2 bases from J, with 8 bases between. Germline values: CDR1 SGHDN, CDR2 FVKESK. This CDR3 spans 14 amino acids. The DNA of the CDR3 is TGTGCCAGCAGCCAAGAGCGGTCAACCTACGAGCAGTACTTC. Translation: CASSQERSTYEQYF.

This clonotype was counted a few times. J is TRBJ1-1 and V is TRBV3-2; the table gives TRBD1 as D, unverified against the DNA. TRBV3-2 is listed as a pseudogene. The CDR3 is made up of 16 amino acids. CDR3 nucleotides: TGTGCCAGCAGCCCCCTGCCGGGACAGATGAACACTGAAGCTTTCTTT. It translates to CASSPLPGQMNTEAFF.

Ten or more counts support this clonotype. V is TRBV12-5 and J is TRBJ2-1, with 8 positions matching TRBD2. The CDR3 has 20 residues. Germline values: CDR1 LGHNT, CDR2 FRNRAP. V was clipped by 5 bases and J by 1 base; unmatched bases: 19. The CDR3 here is CASGPISLLTGGRSYNEQFF. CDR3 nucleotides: TGTGCTAGTGGTCCAATTTCCCTGCTAACGGGAGGGCGGTCCTACAATGAGCAGTTCTTC.

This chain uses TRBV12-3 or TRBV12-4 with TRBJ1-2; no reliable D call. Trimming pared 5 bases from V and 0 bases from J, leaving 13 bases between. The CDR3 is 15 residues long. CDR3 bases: TGTGCCAGCAGTGAAGGGATGGACCCTAACTATGGCTACACCTTC. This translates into CASSEGMDPNYGYTF.

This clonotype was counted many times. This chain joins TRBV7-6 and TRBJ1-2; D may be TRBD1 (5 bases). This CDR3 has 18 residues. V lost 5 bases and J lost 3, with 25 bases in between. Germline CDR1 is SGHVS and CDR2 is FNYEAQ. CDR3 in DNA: TGTGCCAGCAGCCTATCTCCCCCTGCGGTGAGGGGCGACTATGGCTACACCTTC. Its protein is CASSLSPPAVRGDYGYTF.

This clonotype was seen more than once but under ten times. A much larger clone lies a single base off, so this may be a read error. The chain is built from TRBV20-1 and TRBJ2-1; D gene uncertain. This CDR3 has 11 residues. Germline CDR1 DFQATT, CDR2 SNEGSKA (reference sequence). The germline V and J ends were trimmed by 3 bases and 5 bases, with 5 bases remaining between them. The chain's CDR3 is CSASRNNEQFF. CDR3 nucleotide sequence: TGCAGTGCTAGTAGGAACAATGAGCAGTTCTTC.

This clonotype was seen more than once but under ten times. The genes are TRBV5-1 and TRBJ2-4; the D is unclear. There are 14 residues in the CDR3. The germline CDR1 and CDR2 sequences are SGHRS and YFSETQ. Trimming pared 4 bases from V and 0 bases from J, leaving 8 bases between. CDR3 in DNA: TGCGCCAGCAGCCCTACCACAGCCAAAAACATTCAGTACTTC. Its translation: CASSPTTAKNIQYF.

The CDR3 sequence is CASSDGFGKASYNEQFF. The DNA for the CDR3 is TGCGCCAGCAGTGATGGATTCGGAAAGGCCTCCTACAATGAGCAGTTCTTC. The chain recombines TRBV10-1 with TRBJ2-1; no definite D call. V was clipped by 3 bases and J by 0 bases, with 15 bases between them. Germline V gene data show CDR1 as WNHNN and CDR2 as SYGVQD (reference sequence). CDR3 size: 17 residues.

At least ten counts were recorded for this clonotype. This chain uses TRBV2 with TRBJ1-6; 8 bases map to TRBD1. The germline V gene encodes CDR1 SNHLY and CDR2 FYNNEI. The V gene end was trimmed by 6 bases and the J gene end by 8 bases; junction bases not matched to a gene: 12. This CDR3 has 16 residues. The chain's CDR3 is CASSPWGTGSDSPLHF. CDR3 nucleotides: TGTGCCAGCAGCCCCTGGGGGACAGGTTCAGATTCACCCCTCCACTTT.

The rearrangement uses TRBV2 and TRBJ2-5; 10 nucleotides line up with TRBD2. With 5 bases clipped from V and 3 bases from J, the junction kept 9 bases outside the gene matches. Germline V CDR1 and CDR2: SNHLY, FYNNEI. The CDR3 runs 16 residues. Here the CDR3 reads CASSHSRTSGKETQYF. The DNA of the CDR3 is TGTGCCAGCAGTCACTCCCGGACTAGCGGAAAAGAGACCCAGTACTTC.

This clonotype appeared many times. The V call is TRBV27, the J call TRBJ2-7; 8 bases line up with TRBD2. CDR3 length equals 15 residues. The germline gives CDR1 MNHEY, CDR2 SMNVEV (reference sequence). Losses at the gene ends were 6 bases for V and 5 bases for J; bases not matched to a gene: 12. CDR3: CASRTPAGASNEQYF. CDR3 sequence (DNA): TGTGCCAGCAGAACACCAGCGGGAGCCAGCAACGAGCAGTACTTC.

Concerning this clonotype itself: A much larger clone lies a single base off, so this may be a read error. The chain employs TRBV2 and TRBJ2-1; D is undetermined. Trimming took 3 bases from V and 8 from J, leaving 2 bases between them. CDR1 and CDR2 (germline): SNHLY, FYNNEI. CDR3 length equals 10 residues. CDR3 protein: CASSDDEQFF. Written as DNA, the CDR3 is TGTGCCAGCAGTGACGATGAGCAGTTCTTC.

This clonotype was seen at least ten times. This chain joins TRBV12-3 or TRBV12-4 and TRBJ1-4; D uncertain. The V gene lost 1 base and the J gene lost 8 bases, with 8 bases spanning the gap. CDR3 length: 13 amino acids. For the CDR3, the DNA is TGTGCCAGCAGTTTAGGGTGGAGAGAAAAACTGTTTTTT. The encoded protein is CASSLGWREKLFF.

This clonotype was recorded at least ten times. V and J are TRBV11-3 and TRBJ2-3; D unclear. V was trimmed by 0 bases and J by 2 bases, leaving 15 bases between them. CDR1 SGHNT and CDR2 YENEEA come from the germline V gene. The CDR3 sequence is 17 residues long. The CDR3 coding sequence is TGTGCCAGCAGCTTAGACGTGGCTAGAAGGGCCACAGATACGCAGTATTTT. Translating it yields CASSLDVARRATDTQYF.

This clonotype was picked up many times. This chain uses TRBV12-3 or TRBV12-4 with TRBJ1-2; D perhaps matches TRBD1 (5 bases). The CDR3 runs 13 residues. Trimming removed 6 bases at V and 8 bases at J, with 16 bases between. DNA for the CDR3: TGTGCCAGCAGCCCTAATGGGGGGATCGGCTACACCTTC. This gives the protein CASSPNGGIGYTF.

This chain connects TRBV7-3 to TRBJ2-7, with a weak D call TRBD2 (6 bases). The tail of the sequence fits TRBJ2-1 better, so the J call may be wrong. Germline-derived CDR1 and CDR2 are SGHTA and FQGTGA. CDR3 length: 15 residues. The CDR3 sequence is CASSDPVTGVDEQFF. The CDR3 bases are TGTGCCAGCAGCGACCCCGTGACGGGAGTCGACGAGCAGTTCTTC.

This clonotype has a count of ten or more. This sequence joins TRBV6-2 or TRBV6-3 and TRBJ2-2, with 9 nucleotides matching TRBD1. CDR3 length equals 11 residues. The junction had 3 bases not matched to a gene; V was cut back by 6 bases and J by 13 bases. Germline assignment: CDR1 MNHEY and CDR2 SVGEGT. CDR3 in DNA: TGTGCCAGCAGACAGGACAGGGGGCTGTTTTTT. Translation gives CASRQDRGLFF.

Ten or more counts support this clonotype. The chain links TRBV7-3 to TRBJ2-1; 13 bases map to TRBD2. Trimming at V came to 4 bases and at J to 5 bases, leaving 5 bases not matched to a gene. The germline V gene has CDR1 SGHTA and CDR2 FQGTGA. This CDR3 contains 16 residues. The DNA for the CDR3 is TGTGCCAGCAGCTCCGGGACTAGCGGGACCCACAATGAGCAGTTCTTC. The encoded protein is CASSSGTSGTHNEQFF.

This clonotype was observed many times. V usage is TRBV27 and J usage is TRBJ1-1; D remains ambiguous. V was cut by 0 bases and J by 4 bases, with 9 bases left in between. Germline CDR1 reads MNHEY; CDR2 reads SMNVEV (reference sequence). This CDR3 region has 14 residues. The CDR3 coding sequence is TGTGCCAGCAGTTTATCTGTCCGGGGCACTGAAGCTTTCTTT. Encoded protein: CASSLSVRGTEAFF.

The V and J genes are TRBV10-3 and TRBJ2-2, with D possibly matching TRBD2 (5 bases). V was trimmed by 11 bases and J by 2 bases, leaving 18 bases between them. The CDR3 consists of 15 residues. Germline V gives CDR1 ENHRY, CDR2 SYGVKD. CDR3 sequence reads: CAVLGLAPNTGELFF. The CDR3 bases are TGTGCCGTTCTTGGGCTAGCTCCTAACACCGGGGAGCTGTTTTTT.

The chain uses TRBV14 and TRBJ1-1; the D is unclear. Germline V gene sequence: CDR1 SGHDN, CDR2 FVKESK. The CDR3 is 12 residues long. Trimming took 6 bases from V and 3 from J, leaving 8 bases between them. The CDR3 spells CASSYVDTEAFF. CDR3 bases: TGTGCCAGCAGTTACGTAGACACTGAAGCTTTCTTT.

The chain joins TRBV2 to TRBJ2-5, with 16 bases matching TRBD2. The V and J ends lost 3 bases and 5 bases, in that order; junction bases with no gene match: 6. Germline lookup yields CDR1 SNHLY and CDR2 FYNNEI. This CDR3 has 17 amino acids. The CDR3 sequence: CASSDGTSGRAGETQYF. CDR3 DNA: TGTGCCAGCAGTGACGGGACTAGCGGGAGGGCCGGTGAGACCCAGTACTTC.

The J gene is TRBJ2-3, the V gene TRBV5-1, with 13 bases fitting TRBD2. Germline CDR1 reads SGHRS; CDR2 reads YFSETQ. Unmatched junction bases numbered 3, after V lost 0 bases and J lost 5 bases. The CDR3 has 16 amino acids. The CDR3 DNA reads TGCGCCAGCAGCTTGGGGACTAGCGGGAGTATAGATACGCAGTATTTT. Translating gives CASSLGTSGSIDTQYF. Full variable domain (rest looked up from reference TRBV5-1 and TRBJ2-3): KAGVTQTPRYLIKTRGQQVTLSCSPISGHRSVSWYQQTPGQGLQFLFEYFSETQRNKGNFPGRFSGRQFSNSRSEMNVSTLELGDSALYLCASSLGTSGSIDTQYFGPGTRLTVL.

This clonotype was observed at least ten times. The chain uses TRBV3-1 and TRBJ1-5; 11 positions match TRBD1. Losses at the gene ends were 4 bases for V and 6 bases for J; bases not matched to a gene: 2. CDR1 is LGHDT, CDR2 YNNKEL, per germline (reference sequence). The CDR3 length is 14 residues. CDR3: CASSPDRGLQPQHF. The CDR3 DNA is TGTGCCAGCAGCCCGGACAGGGGGCTTCAGCCCCAGCATTTT. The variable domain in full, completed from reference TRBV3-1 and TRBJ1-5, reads DTAVSQTPKYLVTQMGNDKSIKCEQNLGHDTMYWYKQDSKKFLKIMFSYNNKELIINETVPNRFSPKSPDKAHLNLHINSLELGDSAVYFCASSPDRGLQPQHFGDGTRLSIL.

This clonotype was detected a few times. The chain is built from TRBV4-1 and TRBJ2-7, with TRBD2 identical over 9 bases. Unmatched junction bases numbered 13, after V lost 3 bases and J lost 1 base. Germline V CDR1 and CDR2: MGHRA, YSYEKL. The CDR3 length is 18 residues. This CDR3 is CASSQATLAGVSSYEQYF. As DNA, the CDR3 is TGCGCCAGCAGCCAGGCGACCTTAGCGGGAGTATCTTCCTACGAGCAGTACTTC.